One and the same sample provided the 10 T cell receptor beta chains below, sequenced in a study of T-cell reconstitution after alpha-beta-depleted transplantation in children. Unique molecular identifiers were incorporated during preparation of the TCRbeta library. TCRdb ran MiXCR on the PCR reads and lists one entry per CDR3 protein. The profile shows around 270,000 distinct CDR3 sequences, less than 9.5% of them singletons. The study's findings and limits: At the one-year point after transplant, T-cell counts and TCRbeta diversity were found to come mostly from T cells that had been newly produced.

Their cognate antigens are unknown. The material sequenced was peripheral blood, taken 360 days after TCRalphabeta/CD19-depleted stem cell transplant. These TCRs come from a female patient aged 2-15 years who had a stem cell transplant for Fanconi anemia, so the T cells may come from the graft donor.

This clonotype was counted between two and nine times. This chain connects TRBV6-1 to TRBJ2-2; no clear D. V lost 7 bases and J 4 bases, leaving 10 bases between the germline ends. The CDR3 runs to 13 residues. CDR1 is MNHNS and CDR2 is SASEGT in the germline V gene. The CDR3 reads CASTFLVTGELFF. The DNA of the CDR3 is TGTGCCAGCACCTTTTTAGTCACCGGGGAGCTGTTTTTT.

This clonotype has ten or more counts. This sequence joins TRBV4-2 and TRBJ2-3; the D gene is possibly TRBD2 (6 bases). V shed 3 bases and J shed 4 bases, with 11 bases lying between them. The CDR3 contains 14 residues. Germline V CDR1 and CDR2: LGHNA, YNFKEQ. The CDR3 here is CASSHHGEADTQYF. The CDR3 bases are TGTGCCAGCAGCCATCACGGGGAGGCAGATACGCAGTATTTT.

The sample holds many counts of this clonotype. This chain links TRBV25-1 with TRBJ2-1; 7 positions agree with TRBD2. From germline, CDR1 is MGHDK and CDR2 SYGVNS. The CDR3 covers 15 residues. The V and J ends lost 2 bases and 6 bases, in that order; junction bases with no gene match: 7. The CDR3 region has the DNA TGTGCCAGCAGTGAAGCCGGGACTACCCTCAATGAGCAGTTCTTC. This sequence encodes CASSEAGTTLNEQFF.

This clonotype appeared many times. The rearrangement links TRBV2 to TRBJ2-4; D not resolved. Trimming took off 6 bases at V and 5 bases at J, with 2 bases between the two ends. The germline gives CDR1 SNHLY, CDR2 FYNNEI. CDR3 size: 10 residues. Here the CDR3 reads CASRENIQYF. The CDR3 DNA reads TGTGCCAGCAGGGAAAACATTCAGTACTTC.

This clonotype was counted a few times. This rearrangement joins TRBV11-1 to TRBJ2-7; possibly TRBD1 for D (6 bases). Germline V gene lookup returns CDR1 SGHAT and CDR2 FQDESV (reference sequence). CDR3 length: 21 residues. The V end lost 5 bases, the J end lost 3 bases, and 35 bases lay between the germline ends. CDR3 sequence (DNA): TGTGCCAGCAGCCTCATCCTCGGGACATTCCCTCCCAGAACAACGAACTACGAGCAGTACTTC. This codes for CASSLILGTFPPRTTNYEQYF.

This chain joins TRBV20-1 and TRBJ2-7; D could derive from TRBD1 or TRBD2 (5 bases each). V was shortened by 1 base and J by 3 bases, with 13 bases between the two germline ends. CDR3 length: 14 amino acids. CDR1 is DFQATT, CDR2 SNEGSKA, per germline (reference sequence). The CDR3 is CSARVGTLLYEQYF. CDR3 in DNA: TGCAGTGCTAGAGTGGGGACGTTGCTCTACGAGCAGTACTTC.

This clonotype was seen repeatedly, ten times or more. The CDR3 region has the DNA TGCAGCGTTGAGGGGGGCAGGGGCACAGATACGCAGTATTTT. This sequence encodes CSVEGGRGTDTQYF. V gene TRBV29-1 combines with J gene TRBJ2-3, with D perhaps matching TRBD1 or TRBD2 (6 bases each). With 3 bases removed from V and 1 base from J, the gap between germline ends came to 11 bases. Germline V lookup: CDR1 SQVTM, CDR2 ANQGSEA. This CDR3 has 14 residues.

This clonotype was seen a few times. The DNA for the CDR3 is TGTGCCAGCTCAGCCCTCCGGAGCGGGACAGGGTTAGAGACCCAGTACTTC. Translated, it gives CASSALRSGTGLETQYF. The V gene is TRBV18, the J gene TRBJ2-5; the match to TRBD1 covers 9 bases. Trimming at V came to 5 bases and at J to 4 bases, leaving 14 bases not matched to a gene. The CDR3 extends over 17 amino acids. The germline gives CDR1 KGHSH, CDR2 LQKENI.

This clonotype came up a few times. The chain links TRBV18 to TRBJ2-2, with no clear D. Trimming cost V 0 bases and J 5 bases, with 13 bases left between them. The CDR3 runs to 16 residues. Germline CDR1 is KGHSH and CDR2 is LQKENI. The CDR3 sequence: CASSPPRLDHTGELFF. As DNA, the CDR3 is TGTGCCAGCTCACCACCGAGACTGGATCATACCGGGGAGCTGTTTTTT.

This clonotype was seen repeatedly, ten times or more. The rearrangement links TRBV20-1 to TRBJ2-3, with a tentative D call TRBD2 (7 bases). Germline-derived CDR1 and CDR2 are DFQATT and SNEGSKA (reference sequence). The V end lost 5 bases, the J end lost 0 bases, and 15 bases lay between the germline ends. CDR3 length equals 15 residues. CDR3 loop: CSAGPRGRSTDTQYF. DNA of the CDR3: TGCAGTGCTGGCCCGCGGGGGCGTAGCACAGATACGCAGTATTTT.